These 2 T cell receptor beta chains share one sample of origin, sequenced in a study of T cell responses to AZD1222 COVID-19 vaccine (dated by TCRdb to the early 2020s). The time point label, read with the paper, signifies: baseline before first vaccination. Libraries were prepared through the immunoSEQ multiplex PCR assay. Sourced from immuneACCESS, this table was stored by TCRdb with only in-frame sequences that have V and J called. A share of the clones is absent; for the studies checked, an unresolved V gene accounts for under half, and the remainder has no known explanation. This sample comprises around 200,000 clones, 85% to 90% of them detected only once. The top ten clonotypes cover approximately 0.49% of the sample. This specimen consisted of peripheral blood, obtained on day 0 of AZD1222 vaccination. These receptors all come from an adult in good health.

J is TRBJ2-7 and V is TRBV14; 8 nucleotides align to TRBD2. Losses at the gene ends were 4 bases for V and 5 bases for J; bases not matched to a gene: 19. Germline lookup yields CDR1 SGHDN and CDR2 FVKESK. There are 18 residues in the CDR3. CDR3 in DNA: TGTGCCAGCAGCCCAATCGGCCAAAGGCATACGGGAGGGGACGAGCAGTACTTC. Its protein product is CASSPIGQRHTGGDEQYF.

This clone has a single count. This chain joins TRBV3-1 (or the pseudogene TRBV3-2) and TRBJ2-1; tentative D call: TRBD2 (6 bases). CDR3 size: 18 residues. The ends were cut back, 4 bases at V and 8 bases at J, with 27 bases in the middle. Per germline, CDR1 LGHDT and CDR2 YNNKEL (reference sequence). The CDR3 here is CASSRRAPGLLWSDEQFF. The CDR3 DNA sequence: TGTGCCAGCAGCCGACGAGCACCGGGACTCCTGTGGAGCGATGAGCAGTTCTTC.